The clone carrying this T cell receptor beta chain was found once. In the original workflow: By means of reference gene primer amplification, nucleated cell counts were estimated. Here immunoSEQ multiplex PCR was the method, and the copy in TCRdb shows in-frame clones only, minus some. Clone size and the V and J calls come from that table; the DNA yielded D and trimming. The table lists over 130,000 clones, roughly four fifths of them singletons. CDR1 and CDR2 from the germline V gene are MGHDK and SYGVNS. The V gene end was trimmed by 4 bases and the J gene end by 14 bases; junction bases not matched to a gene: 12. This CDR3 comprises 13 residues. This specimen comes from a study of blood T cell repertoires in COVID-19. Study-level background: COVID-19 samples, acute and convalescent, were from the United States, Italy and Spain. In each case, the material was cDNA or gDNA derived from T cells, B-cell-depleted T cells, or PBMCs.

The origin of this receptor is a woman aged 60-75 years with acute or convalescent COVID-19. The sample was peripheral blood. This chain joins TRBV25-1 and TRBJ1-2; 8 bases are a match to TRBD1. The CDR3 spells CASSATGATLLTF. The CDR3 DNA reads TGTGCCAGCAGTGCGACAGGGGCTACTCTTCTAACCTTC.